Listed below are T cell receptor beta chains from one sample, sequenced in a study of early T cells in non-severe SARS-CoV-2 infection. TCRdb independently ran MiXCR on the 5' RACE reads; one entry per CDR3 protein. Among about 52,000 distinct CDR3 sequences listed, over 7.5% were seen once. Specimen: whole blood. Receptors were obtained from an adult who was a healthcare worker with PCR-confirmed SARS-CoV-2 infection or an uninfected control (not recorded which). The CDR3 runs from the conserved cysteine through the conserved F or W. The D gene is left open where the match is weak. Clone size is shown for a subset of rows, as once, few, many or a class of expanded clone.

clone size,D gene,J gene,V gene,CDR3 protein,CDR3 DNA
many,NA,TRBJ2-7,TRBV27,CASGATGAGEQYF,TGTGCCAGCGGCGCGACAGGCGCAGGCGAGCAGTACTTC
many,NA,TRBJ1-2,TRBV7-6,CASSLELTGVYGYTF,TGTGCCAGCAGCTTAGAATTAACGGGGGTATATGGCTACACCTTC
NA,TRBD1,TRBJ2-1,TRBV12-3/TRBV12-4,CASRGQSEQFF,TGTGCCAGCAGGGGACAGAGTGAGCAGTTCTTC
many,NA,TRBJ1-6,TRBV4-1,CASSQDLGTKGNSPLHF,TGCGCCAGCAGCCAAGACTTGGGAACCAAGGGTAATTCACCCCTCCACTTT
NA,NA,TRBJ2-3,TRBV2,CASTGGARKADTQYF,TGTGCCAGCACCGGAGGGGCGAGAAAAGCAGATACGCAGTATTTT
many,NA,TRBJ2-4,TRBV28,CASSFAGAKNIQYF,TGTGCCAGCAGTTTTGCAGGGGCCAAAAACATTCAGTACTTC
many,NA,TRBJ2-1,TRBV3-1,CASSQEGTYNEQFF,TGTGCCAGCAGCCAAGAAGGGACCTACAATGAGCAGTTCTTC
NA,TRBD1,TRBJ2-3,TRBV7-6,CASSRRTGVSRTDTQYF,TGTGCCAGCAGCAGACGGACAGGGGTTTCGAGAACAGATACGCAGTATTTT
NA,NA,TRBJ2-3,TRBV27,CASSPIADTQYF,TGTGCCAGCAGTCCGATAGCAGATACGCAGTATTTT
few,TRBD2,TRBJ2-5,TRBV27,CASSRGGFKTQYF,TGTGCCAGCAGTCGGGGGGGGTTCAAGACCCAGTACTTC
few,TRBD1,TRBJ1-2,TRBV5-1,CASSFGGTGNYGYTF,TGCGCCAGCAGCTTCGGCGGGACAGGGAACTATGGCTACACCTTC
many,TRBD1,TRBJ2-7,TRBV28,CASSPVRGQGEPYEQYF,TGTGCCAGCAGTCCCGTCAGGGGACAGGGGGAGCCCTACGAGCAGTACTTC
few,NA,TRBJ1-1,TRBV7-2,CASSSIPDTEAFF,TGTGCCAGCAGCTCCATCCCTGACACTGAAGCTTTCTTT
NA,NA,TRBJ2-6,TRBV19,CASSIAPSGANVLTF,TGTGCCAGTAGTATAGCTCCTTCTGGGGCCAACGTCCTGACTTTC
few,TRBD2,TRBJ2-5,TRBV7-9,CASSPEEAGDPQSKTQYF,TGTGCCAGCAGTCCGGAGGAAGCGGGAGACCCCCAATCGAAGACCCAGTACTTC
many,NA,TRBJ2-7,TRBV2,CASSDQGFPYEQYF,TGTGCCAGCAGTGACCAGGGGTTTCCCTACGAGCAGTACTTC
many,NA,TRBJ1-1,TRBV7-3,CASSTVNTEAFF,TGTGCCAGCTCAACGGTGAACACTGAAGCTTTCTTT
few,NA,TRBJ2-3,TRBV6-2/TRBV6-3,CASSPTLPSTDTQYF,TGTGCCAGCAGTCCCACGCTCCCAAGCACAGATACGCAGTATTTT